These 21 T cell receptor beta chains were all obtained from the same sample, sequenced in a study of OX40 agonist ivuxolimab in advanced cancers. The table came from immunoSEQ multiplex PCR; TCRdb's copy has only in-frame clones and leaves some out. The sample lists roughly 80,000 clones; 65% to 90% were seen once. The input for sequencing was CD4+ or CD8+ T cells sorted from blood, taken in a trial of the OX40 agonist ivuxolimab. The receptors come from an adult with an advanced solid tumor such as melanoma, head and neck, liver or kidney cancer.

The chain is built from TRBV5-5 and TRBJ1-2; D remains unclear. The ends were cut back, 6 bases at V and 0 bases at J, with 9 bases in the middle. Germline V CDR1 and CDR2: SGHKS, YYEKEE (reference sequence). CDR3 size: 13 residues. For the CDR3, the DNA is TGTGCCAGCACCTACAGCACTAACTATGGCTACACCTTC. Translation: CASTYSTNYGYTF.

The V gene is TRBV30, the J gene TRBJ2-1; D gene unclear. The CDR3 consists of 13 residues. Deletions cut 4 bases from V and 3 bases from J, with 10 bases between. Per germline, CDR1 GTSNPN and CDR2 SVGIG (reference sequence). The CDR3 loop reads CAWTNSNYNEQFF. The CDR3 nucleotides read TGTGCCTGGACTAACAGTAACTACAATGAGCAGTTCTTC.

J is TRBJ1-5 and V is TRBV30; D is unclear. CDR3 size: 13 residues. Germline V gene data show CDR1 as GTSNPN and CDR2 as SVGIG (reference sequence). V was clipped by 0 bases and J by 6 bases, with 9 bases between them. The CDR3 bases are TGTGCCTGGAGTGTACGGGCCGGTCAGCCCCAGCATTTT. This sequence encodes CAWSVRAGQPQHF. Together with reference TRBV30 and TRBJ1-5, the CDR3 gives the full variable domain: SQTIHQWPATLVQPVGSPLSLECTVEGTSNPNLYWYRQAAGRGLQLLFYSVGIGQISSEVPQNLSASRPQDRQFILSSKKLLLSDSGFYLCAWSVRAGQPQHFGDGTRLSIL.

J is TRBJ1-2 and V is TRBV6-5; 9 bases are shared with TRBD1. Losses at the gene ends were 6 bases for V and 7 bases for J; bases not matched to a gene: 3. Germline V gene data show CDR1 as MNHEY and CDR2 as SVGAGI. This CDR3 contains 12 residues. As DNA, the CDR3 is TGTGCCAGCAGGGGGACAGGGTTTGGCTACACCTTC. Its protein product is CASRGTGFGYTF.

The chain uses TRBV4-3 and TRBJ2-1; D is undetermined. This CDR3 contains 14 residues. Germline lookup yields CDR1 LGHNA and CDR2 YSLEER. V lost 0 bases, J lost 5 bases, and 8 bases lay in between. The CDR3 DNA is TGCGCCAGCAGCCAAGATTTGAATGACAATGAGCAGTTCTTC. Translation gives CASSQDLNDNEQFF.

The chain carries TRBV7-2 and TRBJ2-1; 9 nucleotides match TRBD1. Germline V lookup: CDR1 SGHTA, CDR2 FQGNSA. This CDR3 has 15 amino acids. Trimming at V came to 5 bases and at J to 6 bases, leaving 8 bases not matched to a gene. CDR3 amino acids: CASSRDRGYINEQFF. CDR3 coding DNA: TGTGCCAGCAGCCGAGACAGGGGGTATATCAATGAGCAGTTCTTC.

V and J are TRBV18 and TRBJ2-2; D remains ambiguous. CDR1 and CDR2 (germline): KGHSH, LQKENI. CDR3 size: 14 residues. V lost 4 bases and J lost 3, with 9 bases in between. The CDR3 sequence is CASSHRVDTGELFF. Written as DNA, the CDR3 is TGTGCCAGCTCACACCGGGTCGACACCGGGGAGCTGTTTTTT.

This chain joins TRBV11-2 and TRBJ2-5; possibly TRBD2 for D (6 bases). V lost 5 bases, J lost 2 bases, and 21 bases lay in between. This CDR3 is 17 amino acids long. CDR1 is SGHAT, CDR2 FQNNGV, per germline. CDR3 bases: TGTGCCAGCAGCAGAGGAGGGGTAGGGACTCTTCAAGAGACCCAGTACTTC. Protein sequence: CASSRGGVGTLQETQYF.

J is TRBJ2-7 and V is TRBV11-2, with 8 nucleotides matching TRBD2. The CDR3 length is 15 residues. V lost 5 bases to trimming and J lost 5 bases; unmatched junction nucleotides: 11. CDR1 is SGHAT and CDR2 is FQNNGV in the germline V gene. Written as DNA, the CDR3 is TGTGCCAGCAGCCGTACTCCCGGGGGGGCCAACGAGCAGTACTTC. The encoded protein is CASSRTPGGANEQYF.

V and J are TRBV7-8 and TRBJ1-6; D remains ambiguous. Germline CDR1 SGHVS, CDR2 FQNEAQ. V dropped 6 bases and J dropped 7 bases, with 13 bases sitting between them. The CDR3 contains 14 residues. The CDR3 protein is CASRIDYLNSPLHF. Here the CDR3 DNA reads TGTGCCAGCAGGATCGACTACTTAAATTCACCCCTCCACTTT.

This chain connects TRBV4-1 to TRBJ2-5, with D tentatively TRBD1 or TRBD2 (6 bases each). Germline V gene data show CDR1 as MGHRA and CDR2 as YSYEKL. The CDR3 has 15 residues. Trimming cost V 3 bases and J 4 bases, with 15 bases left between them. The CDR3 nucleotides read TGCGCCAGCAGCCAGAGGACAGTGGGGGGAGAGACCCAGTACTTC. Protein sequence: CASSQRTVGGETQYF.

Comments on this clone: Other nucleotide sequences in the sample specify the same CDR3. This rearrangement joins TRBV6-1 to TRBJ2-2; D uncertain. Germline CDR1 MNHNS, CDR2 SASEGT. V lost 4 bases to trimming and J lost 3 bases, with 3 bases between them. CDR3 length equals 12 residues. The CDR3 DNA reads as TGTGCCAGCAGTGGGGACACCGGGGAGCTGTTTTTT. It is translated as CASSGDTGELFF.

V is TRBV5-4 and J is TRBJ2-2, with D uncertain. This CDR3 spans 13 amino acids. Trimming removed 4 bases from V and 7 bases from J, with 11 bases in between. Germline V lookup: CDR1 SGHNT, CDR2 YYREEE (reference sequence). As DNA, the CDR3 is TGTGCCAGCAGCCAAGGGCTGATCGGGGAGCTGTTTTTT. It yields the protein CASSQGLIGELFF.

This rearrangement joins TRBV11-1 to TRBJ1-4; D possibly corresponds to TRBD1 (5 bases). This CDR3 is 14 amino acids long. The germline CDR1 and CDR2 sequences are SGHAT and FQDESV (reference sequence). V lost 1 base and J 8 bases, leaving 11 bases between the germline ends. The CDR3 region has the DNA TGTGCCAGCAGCTTAGGACAACGGGGGGAAAAACTGTTTTTT. This translates into CASSLGQRGEKLFF.

This clone turned up a few times. The rearrangement links TRBV2 to TRBJ2-1, with 7 bases identical to TRBD1. Germline trimming cut 5 bases from V and 5 bases from J; bases unmatched to any gene: 6. This CDR3 is 14 amino acids long. Per germline, CDR1 SNHLY and CDR2 FYNNEI. CDR3 residues: CASSRQGWDNEQFF. CDR3 nucleotides: TGTGCCAGCAGTCGACAGGGTTGGGACAATGAGCAGTTCTTC.

This clone appeared a single time. The V and J genes are TRBV23-1 and TRBJ2-1; 16 bases align to TRBD2. TRBV23-1 is noted as an ORF with a role that remains uncertain. This CDR3 has 18 amino acids. V lost 0 bases to trimming and J lost 8 bases; unmatched junction nucleotides: 7. The CDR3, as DNA: TGCGCCAGCAGTCAATCGGGACTAGCGGGAGGGTGTGTCCATGAGCAGTTCTTC. Translating gives CASSQSGLAGGCVHEQFF.

The chain links TRBV6-1 to TRBJ1-5; 9 bases fit TRBD1. The CDR3 length is 16 residues. V dropped 1 base and J dropped 6; count of bases not matched to a gene: 7. Germline CDR1 MNHNS, CDR2 SASEGT. The CDR3 region is CASSEDGTGRSQPQHF. The CDR3 DNA reads TGTGCCAGCAGTGAAGATGGGACAGGGCGGTCTCAGCCCCAGCATTTT.

V and J are TRBV6-5 and TRBJ1-1; D ambiguous. CDR1 is MNHEY, CDR2 SVGAGI, per germline. CDR3 length: 14 amino acids. V shed 4 bases and J shed 1 base, with 10 bases lying between them. CDR3 region: CASSSRGPNTEAFF. The CDR3 DNA reads as TGTGCCAGCAGTTCAAGAGGGCCGAACACTGAAGCTTTCTTT.

The V and J genes are TRBV27 and TRBJ2-7; 8 bases agree with TRBD1. Germline loops: CDR1 MNHEY, CDR2 SMNVEV (reference sequence). V shed 5 bases and J 6 bases; nucleotides not matched to a gene: 12. The CDR3 consists of 15 residues. Here the CDR3 reads CASSAPGTGKLEQYF. As DNA, the CDR3 is TGTGCCAGCAGTGCGCCCGGGACAGGCAAACTCGAGCAGTACTTC.

CDR3 DNA: TGCGCCAGCAGCCAAGATGGGGGACGGAATAACTATGGCTACACCTTC. Protein: CASSQDGGRNNYGYTF. The chain carries TRBV4-1 and TRBJ1-2; TRBD1 might be the D (5 bases). Per germline, CDR1 MGHRA and CDR2 YSYEKL. The CDR3 has 16 residues. V lost 0 bases and J lost 1, with 12 bases in between.

The V and J genes are TRBV19 and TRBJ1-5; no clear D gene. Germline V gene lookup returns CDR1 LNHDA and CDR2 SQIVND (reference sequence). CDR3 length: 12 amino acids. Between the trimmed V and J ends, which lost 2 bases and 7 bases, there was a span of 6 bases. Here the CDR3 DNA reads TGTGCCAGTAGTATATTGAACCAGCCCCAGCATTTT. It codes for CASSILNQPQHF.